This TCR beta chain came from a study of T-cell reconstitution after alpha-beta-depleted transplantation in children. This clonotype appeared a single time. Antigen unknown. The study, taken as a whole, reports: Approximately two months post-transplant, alpha-beta T cells reportedly originated from several hundred expanded graft clones.

Unique molecular identifiers were used to barcode this TCRbeta library. Using its own MiXCR run on the PCR reads, TCRdb lists one record per CDR3 protein. The table includes approximately 800,000 distinct CDR3 sequences, approximately 15% detected once. Material: PBMCs, mostly from graft donor cells, obtained 360 days after TCRalphabeta/CD19-depleted stem cell transplant. The receptor's source is a male patient between 5 and 17 years old who had a stem cell transplant for acute lymphoblastic leukemia, so the T cells may come from the graft donor.

CDR3 sequence reads: CASGDNSGAYGYTF. The CDR3 bases are TGCGCCAGCGGGGACAATTCCGGCGCGTATGGCTACACCTTC. The chain employs TRBV5-1 and TRBJ1-2; D might be TRBD1 (6 bases). The CDR3 totals 14 residues. Looked up from germline, CDR1 is SGHRS and CDR2 is YFSETQ. V dropped 7 bases and J dropped 5 bases, with 18 bases sitting between them.